This T cell receptor (beta chain) was recovered during a study of vaccination and CD4 T cells after COVID-19. Study-wide background: Overlapping spike pools from SARS-CoV-2 and HCoV-NL63, HCoV-OC43 and HCoV-229E served as culture stimuli.

Specified treatment: 10-day PBMC culture with coronavirus spike peptide pools or control peptides (ViraFEST assay). Expanded clonotypes were found by TCR sequencing after peptide-pool stimulation (ViraFEST). It was with 9 to 10 IU/ml IL-2 and around 9.5 ug/ml peptide pools that 2 million to 2.5 million PBMCs per well were cultured. Turning to this clonotype: Its matching antigen is unknown.

CD4+ T cells that had been cultured provided DNA sequenced with the Oncomine TCR Beta short-read assay. In this case, cultured CD4+ T cells provided the extracted genomic DNA. TCRdb re-analysed the PCR reads in MiXCR, keeping a single row per CDR3 protein. The sample lists 13,000 to 15,000 distinct CDR3 sequences, about 29% occurring once. Germline loops: CDR1 MGHRA, CDR2 YSYEKL. CDR3 size: 17 residues. The V and J ends lost 0 bases and 2 bases respectively, with 16 bases between them. This chain joins TRBV4-1 and TRBJ1-1; D gene uncertain. This clonotype was sampled from a human donor with COVID-19. Source material: cultured CD4+ T cells from blood. The CDR3 sequence is CASSQDRAGSFNTEAFF. In DNA form, the CDR3 reads TGCGCCAGCAGCCAAGATCGGGCAGGTTCTTTTAACACTGAAGCTTTCTTT.